These T cell receptor beta chains were read from a single sample in a study of cytomegalovirus exposure and HLA in healthy donors. Assay used: immunoSEQ multiplex PCR; TCRdb lists only in-frame clones, some missing. This repertoire shows 150,000 to 200,000 clones, roughly 12% found once; its top ten account for roughly 7.7%. Material for sequencing was PBMCs. The receptors come from a man aged 50-59 years in good health and CMV-seropositive. The CDR3 runs from the conserved cysteine through the conserved F or W. The D gene is left open where the match is weak. Clone size is given for some rows only: seen once, a few or many times, or a class if the clone is expanded.

d_call: -
clone_size: -
v_call: TRBV6-1
j_call: TRBJ1-4
cdr3_nt: TGTGCCAGCAGTGAAGACGTGTGGGACTTAGTTAATGAAAAACTGTTTTTT
cdr3_aa: CASSEDVWDLVNEKLFF

d_call: -
clone_size: -
v_call: TRBV7-2
j_call: TRBJ2-2
cdr3_nt: TGTGCCAGCAGCTTAGTTCCGACAAACACCGGGGAGCTGTTTTTT
cdr3_aa: CASSLVPTNTGELFF

d_call: TRBD1
clone_size: few
v_call: TRBV18
j_call: TRBJ2-2
cdr3_nt: TGTGCCAGCTCCCCGGACAGGGGGCGGAGCACCGGGGAGCTGTTTTTT
cdr3_aa: CASSPDRGRSTGELFF

d_call: -
clone_size: -
v_call: TRBV18
j_call: TRBJ1-4
cdr3_nt: TGTGCCAGCTCACCGGCGGAAGGGAGAGCTAATGAAAAACTGTTTTTT
cdr3_aa: CASSPAEGRANEKLFF

d_call: -
clone_size: few
v_call: TRBV9
j_call: TRBJ2-2
cdr3_nt: TGTGCCAGCGATGCGGGTCTCACCGGGGAGCTGTTTTTT
cdr3_aa: CASDAGLTGELFF

d_call: TRBD1
clone_size: -
v_call: TRBV6-6
j_call: TRBJ2-2
cdr3_nt: TGTGCCAGCAGCGACAGGGGGCTTAACACCGGGGAGCTGTTTTTT
cdr3_aa: CASSDRGLNTGELFF

d_call: -
clone_size: few
v_call: TRBV27
j_call: TRBJ1-5
cdr3_nt: TGTGCCAGCAGGGGGGCAGGGGAACCCCAGCATTTT
cdr3_aa: CASRGAGEPQHF

d_call: -
clone_size: -
v_call: TRBV28
j_call: TRBJ1-1
cdr3_nt: TGTGCCAGCAGTTCAAGGGGGGGGGTGAACACTGAAGCTTTCTTT
cdr3_aa: CASSSRGGVNTEAFF

d_call: -
clone_size: few
v_call: TRBV4-3
j_call: TRBJ1-2
cdr3_nt: TGCGCCAGCAGCCAAGATGGGCAGGGTGCTTCCCCCACCTTC
cdr3_aa: CASSQDGQGASPTF

d_call: TRBD1
clone_size: few
v_call: TRBV5-6
j_call: TRBJ1-1
cdr3_nt: TGTGCCAGCAGCTTGTTCGGGGGGACAGGGCCAAACACTGAAGCTTTCTTT
cdr3_aa: CASSLFGGTGPNTEAFF

d_call: TRBD1
clone_size: -
v_call: TRBV6-6
j_call: TRBJ1-1
cdr3_nt: TGTGCCAGCAGTTACACGACCGGGACAGGGGTTTTTGAAGCTTTCTTT
cdr3_aa: CASSYTTGTGVFEAFF

d_call: TRBD2
clone_size: many
v_call: TRBV4-2
j_call: TRBJ2-6
cdr3_nt: TGTGCCAGCAGCCAAGAGGGGGGAGGGACTGGGGCCAACGTCCTGACTTTC
cdr3_aa: CASSQEGGGTGANVLTF

d_call: -
clone_size: few
v_call: TRBV18
j_call: TRBJ1-1
cdr3_nt: TGTGCCAGCTCACCATTGCGGGGTAACACTGAAGCTTTCTTT
cdr3_aa: CASSPLRGNTEAFF

d_call: TRBD1
clone_size: few
v_call: TRBV10-3
j_call: TRBJ2-1
cdr3_nt: TGTGCCATGAGTGCTGGGACAGGTAGTAATGAGCAGTTCTTC
cdr3_aa: CAMSAGTGSNEQFF

d_call: -
clone_size: -
v_call: TRBV29-1
j_call: TRBJ2-7
cdr3_nt: TGCAGCGTTGGGCAAAGCTCCTACGAGCAGTACTTC
cdr3_aa: CSVGQSSYEQYF

d_call: TRBD1
clone_size: -
v_call: TRBV7-2
j_call: TRBJ1-6
cdr3_nt: TGTGCCAGCAGCCCCACAGGGGATGGGAATTCACCCCTCCACTTT
cdr3_aa: CASSPTGDGNSPLHF

d_call: TRBD1
clone_size: -
v_call: TRBV19
j_call: TRBJ1-1
cdr3_nt: TGTGCCAGTAGTGTTCTCCGGGACAGGGGGCGCGGTGAAGCTTTCTTT
cdr3_aa: CASSVLRDRGRGEAFF

d_call: TRBD1
clone_size: few
v_call: TRBV7-9
j_call: TRBJ2-1
cdr3_nt: TGTGCCAGCAGCGACAGGGGGCAGAGCTCCTACAATGAGCAGTTCTTC
cdr3_aa: CASSDRGQSSYNEQFF

d_call: TRBD2
clone_size: -
v_call: TRBV2
j_call: TRBJ2-2
cdr3_nt: TGTGCCAGCAGTGATTTCGTACTAGCGGGGGTCAACACCGGGGAGCTGTTTTTT
cdr3_aa: CASSDFVLAGVNTGELFF

d_call: TRBD2
clone_size: -
v_call: TRBV6-5
j_call: TRBJ2-1
cdr3_nt: TGTGCCAGCAGTTACCTAGCGGGGGGACTCAATGAGCAGTTCTTC
cdr3_aa: CASSYLAGGLNEQFF

d_call: -
clone_size: few
v_call: TRBV2
j_call: TRBJ2-1
cdr3_nt: TGTGCCAGCAGCATCCAGGGTAAAGGCTACAATGAGCAGTTCTTC
cdr3_aa: CASSIQGKGYNEQFF

d_call: -
clone_size: -
v_call: TRBV15
j_call: TRBJ1-2
cdr3_nt: TGTGCCACCAGCAGAGATCGTGCGTATGGCTACACCTTC
cdr3_aa: CATSRDRAYGYTF

d_call: -
clone_size: few
v_call: TRBV5-1
j_call: TRBJ2-3
cdr3_nt: TGCGCCAGCAGCATCCCTAGCACAGATACGCAGTATTTT
cdr3_aa: CASSIPSTDTQYF